The next 5 T cell receptor beta chains were all read from a single sample in a study of patients and donors after allogeneic stem cell transplantation. TCRdb analysed the RT-PCR reads with MiXCR anew, one entry per CDR3 protein. Among just over 55,000 distinct CDR3 sequences listed, about an eighth were seen once. Source material: blood, either unsorted or a sorted T cell fraction (not recorded which). The receptors shown here come from a human donor who was either an allogeneic HSCT recipient or a stem cell or donor lymphocyte infusion donor (not recorded which). It is not recorded whose cells these are; they may come from a transplant donor.

This clonotype was seen repeatedly, ten times or more. The chain employs TRBV20-1 and TRBJ1-2; D uncertain. Trimming left V 6 bases short and J 6 bases short, with 11 bases between. Germline-derived CDR1 and CDR2 are DFQATT and SNEGSKA (reference sequence). The CDR3 contains 11 residues. CDR3 in amino acids: CSATGIDGYTF. The CDR3, as DNA: TGCAGTGCCACCGGGATTGATGGCTACACCTTC.

The table lists this clonotype with a few counts. The chain combines TRBV11-3 with TRBJ1-1, with D tentatively TRBD1 (6 bases). Trimming cost V 3 bases and J 1 base, with 9 bases left between them. CDR3 length equals 14 residues. Germline V gives CDR1 SGHNT, CDR2 YENEEA. The CDR3 coding sequence is TGTGCCAGCAGCTTCCAGACAGGGAACACTGAAGCTTTCTTT. Amino acid sequence: CASSFQTGNTEAFF.

This clonotype was counted ten times or more. The V and J genes are TRBV6-5 and TRBJ2-1, with TRBD2 identical over 11 bases. Germline V gene data show CDR1 as MNHEY and CDR2 as SVGAGI. V dropped 5 bases and J dropped 9; count of bases not matched to a gene: 3. The CDR3 is 13 amino acids. The CDR3 DNA follows: TGTGCCAGCAGTCCGACTAGCGGGATTGAGCAGTTCTTC. This codes for CASSPTSGIEQFF.

The chain couples TRBV2 to TRBJ2-3; TRBD2 matches 13 bases. The V segment lost 7 bases and the J segment 6 bases; nucleotides outside the gene matches: 7. CDR1 and CDR2 from the germline V gene are SNHLY and FYNNEI. There are 15 residues in the CDR3. This CDR3 reads CASTSGLAGCDTQYF. The CDR3 DNA is TGTGCCAGCACCTCGGGACTAGCGGGATGTGATACGCAGTATTTT.

This clonotype was found many times. The CDR3 spells CASSYGTFGTGEGGYTF. The CDR3 bases are TGTGCCAGCAGCTATGGGACCTTCGGGACAGGGGAGGGAGGCTACACCTTC. The rearrangement uses TRBV6-5 and TRBJ1-2; 10 positions match TRBD1. This CDR3 has 17 amino acids. Germline trimming cut 6 bases from V and 8 bases from J; bases unmatched to any gene: 18. Germline V gene sequence: CDR1 MNHEY, CDR2 SVGAGI.